This TCR beta chain came from a study of cytomegalovirus exposure and HLA in healthy donors. Study-level findings and limits: Researchers catalogued about 160 TCR beta chains as cytomegalovirus-associated. In a later analysis, across HLA loci, associated TCR counts were highest for DRB1, lowest for HLA-C.

The CDR3 loop spans 13 amino acids. Looked up from germline, CDR1 is SGHRS and CDR2 is YFSETQ. Trimming left V 6 bases short and J 5 bases short, with 15 bases between. As to this clone: What it binds is not known.

Donors showed nominal health when sampled, although they likely had unrecorded immune exposures. The primer mix had 60 Vbeta and 13 Jbeta primers. Source study methods: There were tens of millions of unique TCR beta chains by a later count, and 8.5 million to 14 million of them were shared. Assay: immunoSEQ multiplex PCR; the TCRdb copy retains only in-frame clones and omits some. V, J and clone size were drawn from that table, and D and trimming were deduced from the DNA. The data hold 200,000 to 250,000 clones, with approximately 79% observed a single time. Material for sequencing was PBMCs. The V call is TRBV5-1, the J call TRBJ2-7; no reliable D call. This TCR derives from a man aged 50 to 59 in good health and CMV-seronegative. CDR3 coding DNA: TGCGCCAGCAACACCGACTCGCCAGACGAGCAGTACTTC. It specifies CASNTDSPDEQYF. Based on the CDR3 plus reference TRBV5-1 and TRBJ2-7, the full variable domain is KAGVTQTPRYLIKTRGQQVTLSCSPISGHRSVSWYQQTPGQGLQFLFEYFSETQRNKGNFPGRFSGRQFSNSRSEMNVSTLELGDSALYLCASNTDSPDEQYFGPGTRLTVT.